The sequence of this T cell receptor (beta chain) was determined in a study of glioma-infiltrating T cells. Overall study results and limits: Non-neoplastic patients had below-expected tissue-blood divergence, while all gliomas exceeded expectation.

The length of the CDR3 is 14 residues. The junction had 6 bases not matched to a gene; V was cut back by 6 bases and J by 5 bases. Using RNA template, CDR3s of TCR alpha and beta were amplified with iRepertoire arm-PCR. TCRdb ran MiXCR on the multiplex PCR reads and lists one entry per CDR3 protein. This sample carries about 140,000 distinct CDR3 sequences, about two fifths of them seen once, and the ten largest clones take 15% to 25%. As for this clonotype: Antigen unknown.

The origin of this receptor is a human donor with low-grade glioma or glioblastoma, undergoing nonglioma brain surgery, or in good health (not recorded which). This chain uses TRBV12-3 or TRBV12-4 with TRBJ2-1; 8 bases align to TRBD2. The sequenced sample was glioma tissue, nonneoplastic brain tissue, or PBMCs (not recorded which). The CDR3: CASSSISGDNEQFF. The DNA of the CDR3 is TGTGCCAGCAGCAGCATTAGCGGGGACAATGAGCAGTTCTTC.